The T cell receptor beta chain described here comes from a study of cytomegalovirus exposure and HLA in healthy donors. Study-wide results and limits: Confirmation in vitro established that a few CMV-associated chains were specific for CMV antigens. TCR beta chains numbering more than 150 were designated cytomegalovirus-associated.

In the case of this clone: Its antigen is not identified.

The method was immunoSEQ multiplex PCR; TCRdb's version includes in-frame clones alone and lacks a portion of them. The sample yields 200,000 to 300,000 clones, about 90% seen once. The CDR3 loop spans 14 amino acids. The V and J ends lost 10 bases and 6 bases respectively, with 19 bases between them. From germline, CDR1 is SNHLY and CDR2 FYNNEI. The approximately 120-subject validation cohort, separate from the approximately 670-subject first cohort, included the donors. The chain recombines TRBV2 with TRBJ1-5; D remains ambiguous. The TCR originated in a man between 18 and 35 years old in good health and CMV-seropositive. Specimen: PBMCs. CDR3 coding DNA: TGTGCCACGCAACCCACGGGGTACGGTCAGCCCCAGCATTTT. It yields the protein CATQPTGYGQPQHF.